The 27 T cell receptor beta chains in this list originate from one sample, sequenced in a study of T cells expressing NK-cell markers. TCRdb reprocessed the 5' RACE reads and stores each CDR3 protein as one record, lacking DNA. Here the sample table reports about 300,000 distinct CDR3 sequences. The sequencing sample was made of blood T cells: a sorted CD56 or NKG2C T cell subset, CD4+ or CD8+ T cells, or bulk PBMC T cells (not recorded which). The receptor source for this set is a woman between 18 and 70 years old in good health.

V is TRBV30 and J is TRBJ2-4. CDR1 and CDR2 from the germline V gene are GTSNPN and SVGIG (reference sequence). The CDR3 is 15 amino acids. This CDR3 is CAWSRREVVTNIQYF.

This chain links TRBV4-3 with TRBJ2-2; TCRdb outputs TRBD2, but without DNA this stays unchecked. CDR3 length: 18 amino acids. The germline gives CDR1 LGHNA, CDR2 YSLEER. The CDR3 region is CASSHHKKGGGLSEELFF.

CDR3 sequence reads: CATSVVANQPQHF. The chain recombines TRBV12-3 or TRBV12-4 with TRBJ1-5. The CDR3 contains 13 residues.

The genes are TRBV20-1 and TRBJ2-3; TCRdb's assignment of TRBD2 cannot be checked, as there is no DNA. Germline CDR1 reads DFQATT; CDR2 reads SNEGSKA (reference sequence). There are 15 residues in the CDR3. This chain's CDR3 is CSARRGGTSTDTQYF.

CDR3 sequence reads: CASSQGRGGTDTEAFF. The gene calls are TRBV5-1 and TRBJ1-1; TCRdb calls TRBD1, which cannot be checked without DNA. Germline V gene data show CDR1 as SGHRS and CDR2 as YFSETQ. CDR3 size: 16 residues. The whole variable domain, filled in from reference TRBV5-1 and TRBJ1-1, reads KAGVTQTPRYLIKTRGQQVTLSCSPISGHRSVSWYQQTPGQGLQFLFEYFSETQRNKGNFPGRFSGRQFSNSRSEMNVSTLELGDSALYLCASSQGRGGTDTEAFFGQGTRLTVV.

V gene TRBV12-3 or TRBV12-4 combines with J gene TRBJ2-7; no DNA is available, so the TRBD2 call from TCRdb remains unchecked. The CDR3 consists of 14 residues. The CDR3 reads CASSRSPGTYEQYF.

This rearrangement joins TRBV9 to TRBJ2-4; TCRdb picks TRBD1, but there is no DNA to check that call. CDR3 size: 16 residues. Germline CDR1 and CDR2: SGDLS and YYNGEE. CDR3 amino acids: CASSAAGQARGNIQYF. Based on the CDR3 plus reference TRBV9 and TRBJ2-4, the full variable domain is DSGVTQTPKHLITATGQRVTLRCSPRSGDLSVYWYQQSLDQGLQFLIQYYNGEERAKGNILERFSAQQFPDLHSELNLSSLELGDSALYFCASSAAGQARGNIQYFGAGTRLSVL.

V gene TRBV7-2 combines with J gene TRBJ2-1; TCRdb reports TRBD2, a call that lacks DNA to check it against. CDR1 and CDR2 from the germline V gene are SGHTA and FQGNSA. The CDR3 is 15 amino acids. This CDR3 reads CASRQGLAAYNEQFF. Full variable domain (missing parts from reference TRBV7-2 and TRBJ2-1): GAGVSQSPSNKVTEKGKDVELRCDPISGHTALYWYRQSLGQGLEFLIYFQGNSAPDKSGLPSDRFSAERTGGSVSTLTIQRTQQEDSAVYLCASRQGLAAYNEQFFGPGTRLTVL.

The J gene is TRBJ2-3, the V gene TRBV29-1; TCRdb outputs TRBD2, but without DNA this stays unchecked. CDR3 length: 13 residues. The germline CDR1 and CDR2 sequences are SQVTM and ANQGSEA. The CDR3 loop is CSLSTSGTDTQYF.

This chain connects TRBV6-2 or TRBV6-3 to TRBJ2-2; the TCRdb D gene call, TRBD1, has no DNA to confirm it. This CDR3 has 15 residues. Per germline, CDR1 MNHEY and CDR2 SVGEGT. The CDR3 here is CASSYDRGSPGELFF.

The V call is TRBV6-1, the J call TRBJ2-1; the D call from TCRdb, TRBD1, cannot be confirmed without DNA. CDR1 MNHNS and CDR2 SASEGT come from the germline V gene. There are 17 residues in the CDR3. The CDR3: CASILGGFPSTNNEQFF.

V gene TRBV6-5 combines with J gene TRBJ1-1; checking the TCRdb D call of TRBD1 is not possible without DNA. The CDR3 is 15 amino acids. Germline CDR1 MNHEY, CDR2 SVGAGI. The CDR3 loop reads CASSYSGQRNTEAFF.

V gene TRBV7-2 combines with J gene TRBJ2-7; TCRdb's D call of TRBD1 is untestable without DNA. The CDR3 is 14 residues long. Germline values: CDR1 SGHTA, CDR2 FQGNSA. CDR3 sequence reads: CASSSNRGHNEQYF.

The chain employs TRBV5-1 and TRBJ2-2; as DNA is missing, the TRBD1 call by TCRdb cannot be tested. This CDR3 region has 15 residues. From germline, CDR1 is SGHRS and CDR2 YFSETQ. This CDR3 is CASSSDRGVTGELFF. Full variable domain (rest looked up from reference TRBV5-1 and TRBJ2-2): KAGVTQTPRYLIKTRGQQVTLSCSPISGHRSVSWYQQTPGQGLQFLFEYFSETQRNKGNFPGRFSGRQFSNSRSEMNVSTLELGDSALYLCASSSDRGVTGELFFGEGSRLTVL.

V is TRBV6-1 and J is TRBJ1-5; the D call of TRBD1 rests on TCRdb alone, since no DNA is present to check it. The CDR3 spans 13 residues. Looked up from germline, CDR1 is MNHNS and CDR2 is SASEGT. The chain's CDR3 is CASSRTGESPQHF.

This chain's CDR3 is CAISNDFAPYNEQFF. This chain joins TRBV10-3 and TRBJ2-1; TCRdb gives TRBD1 as the D gene, but with no DNA this cannot be confirmed. CDR3 length equals 15 residues. Germline V gives CDR1 ENHRY, CDR2 SYGVKD.

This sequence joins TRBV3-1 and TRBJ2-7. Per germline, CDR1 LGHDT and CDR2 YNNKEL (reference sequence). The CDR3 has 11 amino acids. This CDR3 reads CASSQGNEQYF.

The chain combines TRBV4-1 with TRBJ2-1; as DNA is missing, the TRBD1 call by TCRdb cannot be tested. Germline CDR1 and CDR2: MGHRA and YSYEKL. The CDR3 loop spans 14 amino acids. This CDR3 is CASSQGGIYNEQFF.

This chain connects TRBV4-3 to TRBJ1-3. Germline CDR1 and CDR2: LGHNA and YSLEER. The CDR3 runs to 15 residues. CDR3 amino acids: CASSQDFLTRDTIYF.

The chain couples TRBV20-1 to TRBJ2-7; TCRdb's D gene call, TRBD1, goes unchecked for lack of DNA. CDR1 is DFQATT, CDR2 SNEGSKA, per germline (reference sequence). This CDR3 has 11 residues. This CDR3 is CSAPDAYEQYF.

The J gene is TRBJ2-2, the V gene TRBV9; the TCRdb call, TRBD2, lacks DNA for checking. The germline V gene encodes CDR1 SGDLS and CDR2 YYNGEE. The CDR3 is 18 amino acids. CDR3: CASSDNLDRSSNTGELFF.

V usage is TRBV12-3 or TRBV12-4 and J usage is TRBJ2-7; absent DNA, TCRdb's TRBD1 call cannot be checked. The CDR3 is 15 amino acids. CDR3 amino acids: CASSPSRQGFYEQYF.

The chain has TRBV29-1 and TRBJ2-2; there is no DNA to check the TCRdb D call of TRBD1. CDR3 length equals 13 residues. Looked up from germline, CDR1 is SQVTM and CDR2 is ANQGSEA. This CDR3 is CSGGQGWTGELFF.

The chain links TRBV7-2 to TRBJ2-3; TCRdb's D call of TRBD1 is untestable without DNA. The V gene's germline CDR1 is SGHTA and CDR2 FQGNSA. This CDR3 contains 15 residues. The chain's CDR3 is CASSAAGPGTDTQYF.

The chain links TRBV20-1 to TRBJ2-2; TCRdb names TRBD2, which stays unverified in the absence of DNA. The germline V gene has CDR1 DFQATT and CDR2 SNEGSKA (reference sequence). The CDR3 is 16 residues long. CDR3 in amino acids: CSARLRLAGYTGELFF.

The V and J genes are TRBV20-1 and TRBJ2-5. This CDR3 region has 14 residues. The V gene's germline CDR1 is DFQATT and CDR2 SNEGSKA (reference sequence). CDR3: CSAPIQRGQETQYF.

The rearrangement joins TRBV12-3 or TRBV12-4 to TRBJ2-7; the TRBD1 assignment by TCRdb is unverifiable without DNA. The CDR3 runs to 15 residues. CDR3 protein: CASSVRSADPREQYF.